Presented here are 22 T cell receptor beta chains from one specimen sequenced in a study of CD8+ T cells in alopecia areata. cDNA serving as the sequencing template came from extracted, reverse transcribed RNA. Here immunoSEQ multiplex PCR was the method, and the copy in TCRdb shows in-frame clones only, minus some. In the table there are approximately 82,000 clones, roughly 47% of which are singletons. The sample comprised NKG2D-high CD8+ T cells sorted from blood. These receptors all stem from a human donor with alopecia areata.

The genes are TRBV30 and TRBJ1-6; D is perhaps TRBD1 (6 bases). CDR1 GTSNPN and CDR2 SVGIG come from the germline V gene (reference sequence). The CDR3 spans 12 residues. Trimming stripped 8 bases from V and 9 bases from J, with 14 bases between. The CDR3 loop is CASEGVGSPLHF. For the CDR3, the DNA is TGTGCCAGTGAGGGGGTTGGTTCACCCCTCCACTTT.

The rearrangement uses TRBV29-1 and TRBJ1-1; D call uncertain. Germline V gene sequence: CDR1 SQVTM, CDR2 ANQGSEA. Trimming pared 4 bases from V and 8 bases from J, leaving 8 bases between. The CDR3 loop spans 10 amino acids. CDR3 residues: CSVGRREAFF. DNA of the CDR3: TGCAGCGTTGGCAGGAGGGAAGCTTTCTTT.

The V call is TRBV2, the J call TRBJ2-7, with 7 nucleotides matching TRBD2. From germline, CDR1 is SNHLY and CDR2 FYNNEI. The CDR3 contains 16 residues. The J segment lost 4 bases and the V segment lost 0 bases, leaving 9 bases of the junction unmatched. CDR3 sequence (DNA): TGTGCCAGCAGTGAAGCGCTTCTGGGCGGGAGATACGAGCAGTACTTC. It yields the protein CASSEALLGGRYEQYF.

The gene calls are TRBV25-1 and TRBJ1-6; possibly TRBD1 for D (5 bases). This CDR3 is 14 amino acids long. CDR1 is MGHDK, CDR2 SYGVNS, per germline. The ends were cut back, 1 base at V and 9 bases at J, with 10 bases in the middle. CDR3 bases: TGTGCCAGCAGTGAATCGGGGACGTTTTCACCCCTCCACTTT. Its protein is CASSESGTFSPLHF.

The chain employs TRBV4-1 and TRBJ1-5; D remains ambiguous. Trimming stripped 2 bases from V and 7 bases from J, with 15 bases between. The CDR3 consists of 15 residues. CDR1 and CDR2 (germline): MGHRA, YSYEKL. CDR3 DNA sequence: TGCGCCAGCAGCCAAACAACAACTGGAGGCCAGCCCCAGCATTTT. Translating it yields CASSQTTTGGQPQHF.

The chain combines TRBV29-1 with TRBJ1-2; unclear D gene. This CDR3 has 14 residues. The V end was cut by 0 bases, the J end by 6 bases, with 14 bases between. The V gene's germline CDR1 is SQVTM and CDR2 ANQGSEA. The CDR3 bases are TGCAGCGTTGAAGATCCGGCAGGAGCCGATGGCTACACCTTC. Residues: CSVEDPAGADGYTF.

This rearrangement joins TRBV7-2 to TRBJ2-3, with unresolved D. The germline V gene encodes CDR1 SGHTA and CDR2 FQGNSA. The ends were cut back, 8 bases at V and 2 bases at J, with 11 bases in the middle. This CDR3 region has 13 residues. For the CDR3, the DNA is TGTGCCAGCGAACTCCCCCCCACAGATACGCAGTATTTT. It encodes CASELPPTDTQYF.

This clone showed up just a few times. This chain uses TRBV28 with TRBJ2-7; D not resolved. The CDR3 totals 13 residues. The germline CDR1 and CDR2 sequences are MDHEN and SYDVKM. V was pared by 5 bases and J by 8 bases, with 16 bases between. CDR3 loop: CASSTLSGTQQYF. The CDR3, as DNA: TGTGCCAGCAGTACCCTATCGGGCACCCAGCAGTACTTC.

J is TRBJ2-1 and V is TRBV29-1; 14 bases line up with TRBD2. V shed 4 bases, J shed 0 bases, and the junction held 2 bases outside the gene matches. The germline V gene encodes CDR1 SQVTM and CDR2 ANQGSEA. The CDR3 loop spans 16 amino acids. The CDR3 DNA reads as TGCAGCGTTGCCGGGACTAGCGGGAGCTCCTACAATGAGCAGTTCTTC. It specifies CSVAGTSGSSYNEQFF.

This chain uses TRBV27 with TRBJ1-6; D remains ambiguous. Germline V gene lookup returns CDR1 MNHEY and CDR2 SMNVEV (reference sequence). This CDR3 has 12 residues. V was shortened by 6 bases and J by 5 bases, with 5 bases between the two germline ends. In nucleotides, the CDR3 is TGTGCCAGCAGCCCGAATAATTCACCCCTCCACTTT. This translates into CASSPNNSPLHF.

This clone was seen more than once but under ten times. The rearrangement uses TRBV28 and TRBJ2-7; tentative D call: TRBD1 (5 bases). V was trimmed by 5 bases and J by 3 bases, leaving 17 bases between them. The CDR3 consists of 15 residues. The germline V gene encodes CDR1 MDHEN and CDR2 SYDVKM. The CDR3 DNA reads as TGTGCCAGCAGTCCCCGGACATCTCCAAGCTACGAGCAGTACTTC. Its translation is CASSPRTSPSYEQYF.

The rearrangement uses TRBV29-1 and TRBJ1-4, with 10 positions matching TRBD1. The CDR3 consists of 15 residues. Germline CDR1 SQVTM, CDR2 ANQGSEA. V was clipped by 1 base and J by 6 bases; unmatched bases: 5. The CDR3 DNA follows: TGCAGCGTTGAAGGAAGTGGGACAGGGGATGAAAAACTGTTTTTT. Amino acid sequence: CSVEGSGTGDEKLFF.

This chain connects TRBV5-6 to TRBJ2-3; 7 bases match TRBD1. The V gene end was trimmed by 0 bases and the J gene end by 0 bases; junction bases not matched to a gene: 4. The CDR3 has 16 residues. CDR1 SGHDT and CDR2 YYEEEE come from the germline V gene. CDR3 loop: CASSLEVTGSTDTQYF. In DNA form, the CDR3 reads TGTGCCAGCAGCTTGGAAGTGACAGGGAGCACAGATACGCAGTATTTT.

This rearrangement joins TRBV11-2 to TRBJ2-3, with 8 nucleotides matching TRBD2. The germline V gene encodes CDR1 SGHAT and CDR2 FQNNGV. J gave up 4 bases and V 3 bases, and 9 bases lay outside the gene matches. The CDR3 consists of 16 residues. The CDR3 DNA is TGTGCCAGCAGCTTTAGAGGTAGCGGGATGTCAGATACGCAGTATTTT. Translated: CASSFRGSGMSDTQYF.

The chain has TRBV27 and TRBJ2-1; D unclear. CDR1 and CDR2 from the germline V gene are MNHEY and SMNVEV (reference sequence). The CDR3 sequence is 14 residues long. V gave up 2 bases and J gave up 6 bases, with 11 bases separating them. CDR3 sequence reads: CASSLRGVANEQFF. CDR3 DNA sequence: TGTGCCAGCAGTTTACGAGGTGTAGCCAATGAGCAGTTCTTC.

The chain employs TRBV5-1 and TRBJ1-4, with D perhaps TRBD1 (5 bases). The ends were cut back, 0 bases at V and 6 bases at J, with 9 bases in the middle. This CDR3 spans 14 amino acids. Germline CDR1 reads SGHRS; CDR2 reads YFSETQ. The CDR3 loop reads CASSLGTGDEKLFF. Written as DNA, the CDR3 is TGCGCCAGCAGCTTGGGGACGGGGGATGAAAAACTGTTTTTT.

The CDR3 sequence is CSVVGSEQYF. Here the CDR3 DNA reads TGCAGCGTTGTGGGGAGTGAGCAGTACTTC. The chain carries TRBV29-1 and TRBJ2-5; perhaps TRBD2 as D (5 bases). Germline CDR1 reads SQVTM; CDR2 reads ANQGSEA. This CDR3 is built from 10 residues. Deletions cut 4 bases from V and 11 bases from J, with 11 bases between. Together with reference TRBV29-1 and TRBJ2-5, the CDR3 gives the full variable domain: SAVISQKPSRDICQRGTSLTIQCQVDSQVTMMFWYRQQPGQSLTLIATANQGSEATYESGFVIDKFPISRPNLTFSTLTVSNMSPEDSSIYLCSVVGSEQYFGPGTRLLVL.

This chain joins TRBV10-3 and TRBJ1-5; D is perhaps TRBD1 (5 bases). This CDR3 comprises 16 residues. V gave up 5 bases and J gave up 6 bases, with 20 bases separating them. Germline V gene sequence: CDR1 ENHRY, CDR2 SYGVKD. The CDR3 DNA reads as TGTGCCATCAGTCCCGCTTCGAGGGCGGGGGGTCAGCCCCAGCATTTT. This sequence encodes CAISPASRAGGQPQHF.

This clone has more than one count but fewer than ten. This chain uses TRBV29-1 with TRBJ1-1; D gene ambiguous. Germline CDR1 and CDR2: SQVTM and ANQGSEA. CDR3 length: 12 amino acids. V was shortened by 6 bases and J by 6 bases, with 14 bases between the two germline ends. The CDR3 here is CSVPTESSEAFF. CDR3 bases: TGCAGCGTGCCGACCGAGTCCTCTGAAGCTTTCTTT.

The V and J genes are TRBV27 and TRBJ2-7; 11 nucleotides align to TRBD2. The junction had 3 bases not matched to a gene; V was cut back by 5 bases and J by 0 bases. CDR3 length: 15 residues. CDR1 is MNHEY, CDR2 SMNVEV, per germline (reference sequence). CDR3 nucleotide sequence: TGTGCCAGCAGTCTTAGCGGGGGGGCCTCCTACGAGCAGTACTTC. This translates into CASSLSGGASYEQYF.

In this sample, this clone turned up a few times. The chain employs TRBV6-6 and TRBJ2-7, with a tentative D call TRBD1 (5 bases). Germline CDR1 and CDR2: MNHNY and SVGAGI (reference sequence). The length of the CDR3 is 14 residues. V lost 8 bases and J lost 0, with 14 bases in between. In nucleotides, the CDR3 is TGTGCCAGCGGGAAACACAGGAGCTCCTACGAGCAGTACTTC. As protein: CASGKHRSSYEQYF.

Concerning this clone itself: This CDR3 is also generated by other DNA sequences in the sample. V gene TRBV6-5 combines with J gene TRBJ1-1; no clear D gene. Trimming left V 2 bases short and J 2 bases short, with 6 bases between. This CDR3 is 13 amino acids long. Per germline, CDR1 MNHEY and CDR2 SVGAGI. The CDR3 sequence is CASSYGSNTEAFF. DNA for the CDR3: TGTGCCAGCAGTTACGGTAGTAACACTGAAGCTTTCTTT.